This TCR beta chain stems from a study of blood T cells in healthy people across ages. PCR was performed a second time for about 7 to 11 cycles using a sample-barcoded 5' primer and a J-beta primer mix. TCRdb reanalysed the 5' RACE reads using MiXCR and keeps one entry per CDR3 protein. The table shows about 650,000 distinct CDR3 sequences, with about 30% occurring only once. Donors ranged from roughly 6 to 100 years old and were healthy Caucasians in Russia. The table lists this clonotype with many counts. The J segment lost 6 bases and the V segment lost 0 bases, leaving 10 bases of the junction unmatched. The V gene's germline CDR1 is SGHRS and CDR2 YFSETQ. This CDR3 spans 17 amino acids.

The chain recombines TRBV5-1 with TRBJ2-1, with 9 bases fitting TRBD2. The sequence came from an elderly woman in good health. Material: blood. CDR3 sequence reads: CASSLESSGVRLNEQFF. The CDR3 DNA sequence: TGCGCCAGCAGCTTGGAGTCTAGCGGGGTTCGCCTCAATGAGCAGTTCTTC.